Here is one TCR beta chain with its context. The authors prepared the TCRbeta library with unique molecular identifiers. TCRdb used MiXCR to reprocess the PCR reads, holding one entry per CDR3 protein. The sample lists almost 400,000 distinct CDR3 sequences; about a fifth were seen once. Trimming removed 10 bases at V and 9 bases at J, with 16 bases between. The CDR3 spans 13 residues. The germline V gene has CDR1 SNHLY and CDR2 FYNNEI. This sample is drawn from a study of T-cell reconstitution after alpha-beta-depleted transplantation in children. The clonotype was recovered from a human donor who donated a stem cell graft to a child with acute myeloid leukemia. The source was PBMCs from the stem cell graft donor, collected from the stem cell graft. The chain recombines TRBV2 with TRBJ1-6; D gene unclear. The CDR3 here is CANLADLGSPLHF. CDR3 bases: TGTGCCAACCTGGCCGATTTGGGTTCACCCCTCCACTTT.